The 21 T cell receptor beta chains presented below share a single source sample, sequenced in a study of CD8 T cells in Susac syndrome. RNA, at roughly 0.5 to 1 ug, was reverse transcribed with random hexamers. TCRdb reprocessed the immunoSEQ multiplex PCR reads via MiXCR and lists one record per CDR3 protein. The profile shows around 280,000 distinct CDR3 sequences, about 88% of them singletons. Sequences were obtained from CD8+ T cells from PBMCs. Receptors originate from a human donor with multiple sclerosis.

The chain employs TRBV7-9 and TRBJ1-1; weak D call: TRBD1 (6 bases). Per germline, CDR1 SEHNR and CDR2 FQNEAQ (reference sequence). The V and J ends lost 5 bases and 11 bases respectively, with 12 bases between them. The CDR3 is made up of 11 amino acids. The CDR3 loop is CASSPGGSAFF. CDR3 bases: TGTGCCAGCAGCCCGGGGGGCTCGGCTTTCTTT.

The chain links TRBV27 to TRBJ1-2; the D gene is possibly TRBD1 (6 bases). This CDR3 region has 15 residues. Germline CDR1 and CDR2: MNHEY and SMNVEV (reference sequence). The germline V and J ends were trimmed by 0 bases and 4 bases, with 12 bases remaining between them. CDR3 nucleotide sequence: TGTGCCAGCAGTTTATCCTGGACAGCTGCCTATGGCTACACCTTC. This codes for CASSLSWTAAYGYTF.

The chain joins TRBV27 to TRBJ1-6, with D tentatively TRBD1 (5 bases). With 6 bases removed from V and 10 bases from J, the gap between germline ends came to 16 bases. The CDR3 is 14 amino acids. The germline CDR1 and CDR2 sequences are MNHEY and SMNVEV (reference sequence). CDR3 amino acids: CASRPSGVTSPLHF. The CDR3 DNA reads TGTGCCAGCAGGCCCTCGGGGGTCACGTCACCCCTCCACTTT.

The rearrangement links TRBV7-9 to TRBJ2-6; 8 bases are a match to TRBD1. There are 16 residues in the CDR3. Per the germline V gene, CDR1 is SEHNR and CDR2 is FQNEAQ (reference sequence). V lost 2 bases and J lost 2; bases outside the gene matches: 2. CDR3 protein: CASSLPGGTGANVLTF. The CDR3 DNA sequence: TGTGCCAGCAGCTTACCAGGGGGCACTGGGGCCAACGTCCTGACTTTC.

This clonotype has only one observation. This chain links TRBV29-1 with TRBJ1-4; 9 bases line up with TRBD1. This CDR3 is built from 17 residues. V gave up 5 bases and J gave up 5 bases; unmatched junction bases: 15. CDR1 is SQVTM and CDR2 is ANQGSEA in the germline V gene. The CDR3 DNA sequence: TGCAGCGTTTCCGGGACAGGGACCTCTAGGTCCAATGAAAAACTGTTTTTT. Its translation is CSVSGTGTSRSNEKLFF.

As DNA, the CDR3 is TGTGCCAGCTCACGAAGGGCGGAGGTGACCTCTGGAAACACCATATATTTT. Translating gives CASSRRAEVTSGNTIYF. This rearrangement joins TRBV18 to TRBJ1-3; D unresolved. V lost 4 bases, J lost 0 bases, and 16 bases lay in between. CDR3 length equals 17 residues. Germline CDR1 is KGHSH and CDR2 is LQKENI.

The V gene is TRBV19, the J gene TRBJ2-1, with a tentative D call TRBD2 (6 bases). Trimming left V 0 bases short and J 3 bases short, with 15 bases between. CDR3 size: 17 residues. Germline CDR1 and CDR2: LNHDA and SQIVND (reference sequence). CDR3 DNA: TGTGCCAGTAGTATAGATCCGGCTAGCGAAGACTACAATGAGCAGTTCTTC. This translates into CASSIDPASEDYNEQFF.

The table lists this clonotype with a count of one. The rearrangement uses TRBV29-1 and TRBJ2-3; weak D call: TRBD2 (6 bases). The CDR3 is made up of 17 amino acids. Trimming stripped 4 bases from V and 1 base from J, with 21 bases between. Germline V gene sequence: CDR1 SQVTM, CDR2 ANQGSEA. The DNA of the CDR3 is TGCAGCGTTGCGGGGACCGCCGGGGGTCTAGGCACAGATACGCAGTATTTT. This gives the protein CSVAGTAGGLGTDTQYF.

V is TRBV9 and J is TRBJ2-3; the D is unclear. The germline CDR1 and CDR2 sequences are SGDLS and YYNGEE. CDR3 length equals 14 residues. Trimming took off 3 bases at V and 1 base at J, with 9 bases between the two ends. The CDR3 loop is CASSASVGTDTQYF. The CDR3 nucleotides are TGTGCCAGCAGCGCCTCGGTCGGCACAGATACGCAGTATTTT.

V usage is TRBV20-1 and J usage is TRBJ2-1; D unresolved. Germline assignment: CDR1 DFQATT and CDR2 SNEGSKA (reference sequence). V was pared by 5 bases and J by 8 bases, with 16 bases between. The CDR3 has 13 residues. The CDR3 coding sequence is TGCAGTGCTTATACTTTGGAGCTAGATGAGCAGTTCTTC. Translated: CSAYTLELDEQFF.

The chain joins TRBV27 to TRBJ2-1; maybe TRBD2 (6 bases). Germline V CDR1 and CDR2: MNHEY, SMNVEV (reference sequence). The CDR3 extends over 13 amino acids. Trimming left V 5 bases short and J 9 bases short, with 14 bases between. CDR3 nucleotides: TGTGCCAGCAGTCCCGGAACTAGCACTGAGCAGTTCTTC. Translating gives CASSPGTSTEQFF.

The gene calls are TRBV5-1 and TRBJ2-7; 11 positions agree with TRBD2. V was clipped by 4 bases and J by 2 bases; unmatched bases: 14. This CDR3 is built from 18 residues. CDR1 and CDR2 (germline): SGHRS, YFSETQ. The CDR3 is CASSPLLLAGEKPYEQYF. The CDR3 bases are TGCGCCAGCAGCCCGTTGTTACTAGCGGGAGAGAAGCCCTACGAGCAGTACTTC.

The rearrangement uses TRBV27 and TRBJ1-5; no reliable D call. V was pared by 3 bases and J by 0 bases, with 9 bases between. Looked up from germline, CDR1 is MNHEY and CDR2 is SMNVEV (reference sequence). The CDR3 sequence is 15 residues long. In DNA, the CDR3 is TGTGCCAGCAGTTTGTCGGCCTATAGCAATCAGCCCCAGCATTTT. It specifies CASSLSAYSNQPQHF.

This clonotype has a handful of counts. This rearrangement joins TRBV5-6 to TRBJ2-7, with 7 bases fitting TRBD1. V dropped 1 base and J dropped 2; count of bases not matched to a gene: 12. CDR3 length equals 17 residues. Germline CDR1 and CDR2: SGHDT and YYEEEE. As DNA, the CDR3 is TGTGCCAGCAGCTTGACCGACTCGGGACAGTCGACCTACGAGCAGTACTTC. It yields the protein CASSLTDSGQSTYEQYF.

The J gene is TRBJ2-4, the V gene TRBV27, with D hard to call. The CDR3 is 15 amino acids. CDR1 MNHEY and CDR2 SMNVEV come from the germline V gene (reference sequence). The V gene lost 6 bases and the J gene lost 0 bases, with 12 bases spanning the gap. The DNA of the CDR3 is TGTGCCAGCAGCTCAGGAAGCATAGCCAAAAACATTCAGTACTTC. Translation: CASSSGSIAKNIQYF.

The table lists this clonotype with a few counts. The chain carries TRBV9 and TRBJ2-1, with D possibly matching TRBD2 (6 bases). The CDR3 has 15 amino acids. V was shortened by 0 bases and J by 7 bases, with 14 bases between the two germline ends. Germline loops: CDR1 SGDLS, CDR2 YYNGEE. In nucleotides, the CDR3 is TGTGCCAGCAGCGTAGCGGGAGCGAGAGGGAATGAGCAGTTCTTC. This encodes CASSVAGARGNEQFF. The full variable domain, in which reference TRBV9 and TRBJ2-1 provide the parts outside the CDR3, is DSGVTQTPKHLITATGQRVTLRCSPRSGDLSVYWYQQSLDQGLQFLIQYYNGEERAKGNILERFSAQQFPDLHSELNLSSLELGDSALYFCASSVAGARGNEQFFGPGTRLTVL.

The table lists this clonotype with a count of one. The gene calls are TRBV9 and TRBJ2-7; D is unclear. Trimming took off 0 bases at V and 0 bases at J, with 10 bases between the two ends. The CDR3 contains 15 residues. CDR1 SGDLS and CDR2 YYNGEE come from the germline V gene. CDR3: CASSVGSGHSYEQYF. CDR3 in DNA: TGTGCCAGCAGCGTAGGGTCGGGCCACTCCTACGAGCAGTACTTC.

V gene TRBV21-1 combines with J gene TRBJ2-5; the DNA was not compared with TRBD2, the D call given in the table. TRBV21-1 is marked as a pseudogene. CDR3 length: 18 amino acids. CDR3 region: CASSTTGLAGCPDETQYF. The CDR3 DNA reads as TGTGCCAGCAGCACAACGGGACTAGCGGGATGTCCGGATGAGACCCAGTACTTC.

A remark on this clonotype: One junction end disagrees with the germline gene, perhaps due to a read error. This chain joins TRBV7-7 and TRBJ2-2, with TRBD2 identical over 8 bases. CDR1 and CDR2 (germline): SSHAT, FNYEAQ (reference sequence). CDR3 size: 17 residues. In DNA, the CDR3 is TGTGCTAGCAGCCCACGGGGGGGCCCTGAAGGGACCGGGGAGCTGTTTTTT. This encodes CASSPRGGPEGTGELFF.

This chain connects TRBV27 to TRBJ1-2; D ambiguous. Germline loops: CDR1 MNHEY, CDR2 SMNVEV (reference sequence). The ends were cut back, 5 bases at V and 4 bases at J, with 8 bases in the middle. The CDR3 covers 12 residues. DNA of the CDR3: TGTGCCAGCAGTGGGGATGCCTATGGCTACACCTTC. Protein: CASSGDAYGYTF.

The chain recombines TRBV13 with TRBJ2-1; tentative D call: TRBD1 (5 bases). Trimming removed 4 bases from V and 7 bases from J, with 11 bases in between. The CDR3 spans 13 residues. Per the germline V gene, CDR1 is PRHDT and CDR2 is FYEKMQ (reference sequence). In DNA, the CDR3 is TGTGCCAGCAGCTCCCTCCAGGGAAATGAGCAGTTCTTC. It specifies CASSSLQGNEQFF. Drawing the rest from reference TRBV13 and TRBJ2-1, the complete variable domain is AAGVIQSPRHLIKEKRETATLKCYPIPRHDTVYWYQQGPGQDPQFLISFYEKMQSDKGSIPDRFSAQQFSDYHSELNMSSLELGDSALYFCASSSLQGNEQFFGPGTRLTVL.